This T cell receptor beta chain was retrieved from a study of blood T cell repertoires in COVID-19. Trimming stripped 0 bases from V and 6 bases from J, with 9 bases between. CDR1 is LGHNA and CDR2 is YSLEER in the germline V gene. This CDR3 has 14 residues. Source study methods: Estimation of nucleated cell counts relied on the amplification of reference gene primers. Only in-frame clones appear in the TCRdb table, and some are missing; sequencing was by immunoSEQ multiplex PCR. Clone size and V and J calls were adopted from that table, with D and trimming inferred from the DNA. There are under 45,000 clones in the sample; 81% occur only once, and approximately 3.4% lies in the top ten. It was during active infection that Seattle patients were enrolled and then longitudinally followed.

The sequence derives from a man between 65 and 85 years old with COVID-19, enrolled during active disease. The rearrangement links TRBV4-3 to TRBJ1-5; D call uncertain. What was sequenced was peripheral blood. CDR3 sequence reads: CASSQDRGFQPQHF. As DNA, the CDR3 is TGCGCCAGCAGCCAAGATCGCGGTTTTCAGCCCCAGCATTTT.